These 30 T cell receptor beta chains were sequenced from one sample in a study of blood T cell repertoires in COVID-19. Generated by immunoSEQ multiplex PCR, the TCRdb table keeps only in-frame clones and is missing some. The sample contains some 48,000 clones, more than 75% of which appear only once. Material: peripheral blood. These receptors all come from a woman of 80 years or more with COVID-19, enrolled during active disease.

This chain connects TRBV4-1 to TRBJ1-2; D not certain. V was clipped by 1 base and J by 2 bases, with 5 bases between them. The CDR3 covers 13 residues. In germline, CDR1 is MGHRA, CDR2 YSYEKL. CDR3: CASSQAGNYGYTF. For the CDR3, the DNA is TGCGCCAGCAGCCAAGCTGGCAACTATGGCTACACCTTC.

This clone has only one observation. The rearrangement links TRBV5-1 to TRBJ2-3; D is unresolved. There are 14 residues in the CDR3. Trimming stripped 1 base from V and 0 bases from J, with 6 bases between. The germline CDR1 and CDR2 sequences are SGHRS and YFSETQ. In DNA form, the CDR3 reads TGCGCCAGCAGCTTGCAGTCTAGCACAGATACGCAGTATTTT. Protein: CASSLQSSTDTQYF.

The gene calls are TRBV5-1 and TRBJ1-1; the D is unclear. The CDR3 is made up of 14 amino acids. V was shortened by 5 bases and J by 1 base, with 12 bases between the two germline ends. The germline gives CDR1 SGHRS, CDR2 YFSETQ. The CDR3 DNA is TGCGCCAGCAGTCCGCTTGAGGGGAACACTGAAGCTTTCTTT. It is translated as CASSPLEGNTEAFF. The full variable domain, completed using reference TRBV5-1 and TRBJ1-1, is KAGVTQTPRYLIKTRGQQVTLSCSPISGHRSVSWYQQTPGQGLQFLFEYFSETQRNKGNFPGRFSGRQFSNSRSEMNVSTLELGDSALYLCASSPLEGNTEAFFGQGTRLTVV.

This clone is medium-sized. V and J are TRBV5-1 and TRBJ1-2, with D possibly matching TRBD1 (5 bases). CDR3 length equals 11 residues. Germline CDR1 SGHRS, CDR2 YFSETQ. V gave up 5 bases and J gave up 8 bases, with 10 bases separating them. Here the CDR3 reads CASREGIGYTF. The CDR3, as DNA: TGCGCCAGCAGGGAGGGGATAGGCTACACCTTC.

The chain combines TRBV7-9 with TRBJ1-4, with D tentatively TRBD1 (5 bases). The CDR3 is 14 amino acids. Deletions cut 6 bases from V and 8 bases from J, with 16 bases between. Germline CDR1 and CDR2: SEHNR and FQNEAQ (reference sequence). The CDR3 protein is CASRSGGGGEKLFF. CDR3 DNA: TGTGCCAGCAGATCGGGAGGCGGGGGAGAAAAACTGTTTTTT.

The chain carries TRBV5-1 and TRBJ1-5; D is possibly TRBD1 (6 bases). Germline assignment: CDR1 SGHRS and CDR2 YFSETQ. This CDR3 is 15 amino acids long. Trimming removed 0 bases at V and 2 bases at J, with 9 bases between. The CDR3 protein is CASSLVAGGNQPQHF. The CDR3 DNA reads as TGCGCCAGCAGCTTGGTGGCAGGGGGCAATCAGCCCCAGCATTTT.

The chain employs TRBV11-2 and TRBJ2-1, with 9 bases aligning to TRBD2. Losses at the gene ends were 2 bases for V and 7 bases for J; bases not matched to a gene: 9. The germline gives CDR1 SGHAT, CDR2 FQNNGV. The CDR3 spans 16 residues. CDR3 bases: TGTGCCAGCAGCTTATTTAGCGGGAGTGGGGGTAATGAGCAGTTCTTC. Its translation: CASSLFSGSGGNEQFF.

CDR3 DNA: TGTGCCAGCAGCGCGGGAGTCCAAGAGACCCAGTACTTC. Translated, it gives CASSAGVQETQYF. The chain has TRBV5-6 and TRBJ2-5; 7 positions agree with TRBD2. V lost 4 bases and J lost 1; bases outside the gene matches: 1. Germline loops: CDR1 SGHDT, CDR2 YYEEEE. This CDR3 contains 13 residues.

The chain uses TRBV29-1 and TRBJ1-5; 9 bases match TRBD1. The CDR3 has 12 residues. Germline CDR1 and CDR2: SQVTM and ANQGSEA. The V gene end was trimmed by 7 bases and the J gene end by 7 bases; junction bases not matched to a gene: 5. Here the CDR3 reads CSGRDRDQPQHF. CDR3 bases: TGCAGCGGGCGGGACAGGGACCAGCCCCAGCATTTT.

The CDR3 protein is CASSYEGAGANVLTF. CDR3 DNA: TGTGCCAGCAGTTACGAGGGGGCTGGGGCCAACGTCCTGACTTTC. The chain links TRBV6-6 to TRBJ2-6, with D possibly being TRBD1 (6 bases). The V gene's germline CDR1 is MNHNY and CDR2 SVGAGI (reference sequence). This CDR3 has 15 amino acids. V lost 2 bases and J 2 bases, leaving 7 bases between the germline ends.

CDR3: CASSLFGKTANYGYTF. The CDR3 region has the DNA TGTGCCAGCAGTTTATTCGGGAAAACAGCTAACTATGGCTACACCTTC. The V and J genes are TRBV28 and TRBJ1-2; no reliable D call. Per germline, CDR1 MDHEN and CDR2 SYDVKM. The V end lost 1 base, the J end lost 0 bases, and 12 bases lay between the germline ends. The CDR3 is 16 residues long.

V is TRBV3-1 (or the pseudogene TRBV3-2) and J is TRBJ1-4; D ambiguous. Germline-derived CDR1 and CDR2 are LGHDT and YNNKEL (reference sequence). The V and J ends lost 4 bases and 3 bases respectively, with 9 bases between them. The CDR3 has 14 amino acids. The CDR3 is CASSPLGSNEKLFF. For the CDR3, the DNA is TGTGCCAGCAGCCCCTTGGGCTCTAATGAAAAACTGTTTTTT.

V gene TRBV5-1 combines with J gene TRBJ1-1; D may be TRBD1 (5 bases). The germline gives CDR1 SGHRS, CDR2 YFSETQ. Trimming left V 1 base short and J 1 base short, with 20 bases between. The CDR3 is 18 residues long. The CDR3: CASSLRLRQGAWNTEAFF. The CDR3 DNA sequence: TGCGCCAGCAGCTTGAGATTACGGCAGGGTGCGTGGAACACTGAAGCTTTCTTT.

This clone was detected once. V usage is TRBV5-1 and J usage is TRBJ2-3, with TRBD2 identical over 10 bases. The germline gives CDR1 SGHRS, CDR2 YFSETQ. The trim removed 4 bases at V and 3 bases at J, leaving 17 bases unmatched. The CDR3 consists of 19 residues. CDR3 DNA sequence: TGCGCCAGCAGCCTTAGTGGGTTCGGAGCGGGGGGGCCTACAGATACGCAGTATTTT. This translates into CASSLSGFGAGGPTDTQYF. The variable domain in full, with the rest retrieved from reference TRBV5-1 and TRBJ2-3, is KAGVTQTPRYLIKTRGQQVTLSCSPISGHRSVSWYQQTPGQGLQFLFEYFSETQRNKGNFPGRFSGRQFSNSRSEMNVSTLELGDSALYLCASSLSGFGAGGPTDTQYFGPGTRLTVL.

The chain is built from TRBV11-2 and TRBJ2-5; 11 nucleotides agree with TRBD2. CDR3 size: 15 residues. Germline V gives CDR1 SGHAT, CDR2 FQNNGV. V shed 4 bases and J 7 bases; nucleotides not matched to a gene: 8. CDR3: CASSSRTSGRGTQYF. The DNA of the CDR3 is TGTGCCAGCAGCTCACGGACTAGCGGGCGGGGGACCCAGTACTTC.

The chain recombines TRBV7-2 with TRBJ1-5; TRBD1 is a possible D gene (5 bases). V was trimmed by 2 bases and J by 6 bases, leaving 14 bases between them. CDR1 and CDR2 from the germline V gene are SGHTA and FQGNSA. The CDR3 sequence is 15 residues long. CDR3 protein: CASSLTTGGGQPQHF. The CDR3 DNA is TGTGCCAGCAGCTTAACGACCGGGGGGGGTCAGCCCCAGCATTTT. Variable domain in full (rest from reference TRBV7-2 and TRBJ1-5): GAGVSQSPSNKVTEKGKDVELRCDPISGHTALYWYRQSLGQGLEFLIYFQGNSAPDKSGLPSDRFSAERTGGSVSTLTIQRTQQEDSAVYLCASSLTTGGGQPQHFGDGTRLSIL.

The gene calls are TRBV6-2 or TRBV6-3 and TRBJ2-6; D not certain. This CDR3 spans 17 amino acids. CDR1 MNHEY and CDR2 SVGEGT come from the germline V gene. Trimming left V 6 bases short and J 4 bases short, with 19 bases between. DNA for the CDR3: TGTGCCAGCAGCACAGCTGTCTCCGTTCGGGGGGCCAACGTCCTGACTTTC. It is translated as CASSTAVSVRGANVLTF.

CDR3 region: CASTGSGEQYF. The CDR3 DNA sequence: TGTGCCAGCACAGGGTCGGGCGAGCAGTACTTC. This chain links TRBV6-5 with TRBJ2-7, with D possibly matching TRBD1 (5 bases). Trimming removed 7 bases from V and 6 bases from J, with 10 bases in between. Germline CDR1 reads MNHEY; CDR2 reads SVGAGI. CDR3 length: 11 residues.

There are a few counts of this clone. The chain couples TRBV9 to TRBJ2-5, with 7 nucleotides matching TRBD2. V trimming: 0 bases; J trimming: 2 bases; junction bases outside the gene matches: 4. This CDR3 is built from 15 residues. CDR1 is SGDLS and CDR2 is YYNGEE in the germline V gene. The CDR3 region has the DNA TGTGCCAGCAGCGTAGGGGAGGGATGGCAAGAGACCCAGTACTTC. It translates to CASSVGEGWQETQYF. Full variable domain (rest looked up from reference TRBV9 and TRBJ2-5): DSGVTQTPKHLITATGQRVTLRCSPRSGDLSVYWYQQSLDQGLQFLIQYYNGEERAKGNILERFSAQQFPDLHSELNLSSLELGDSALYFCASSVGEGWQETQYFGPGTRLLVL.

The chain combines TRBV28 with TRBJ2-4; TRBD2 might be the D (5 bases). The CDR3 extends over 14 amino acids. CDR1 and CDR2 (germline): MDHEN, SYDVKM. Deletions cut 10 bases from V and 6 bases from J, with 19 bases between. The CDR3 spells CAINRDQARNIQYF. The CDR3 DNA reads as TGTGCCATCAACCGGGATCAGGCGAGAAACATTCAGTACTTC.

This clone was counted a few times. This sequence joins TRBV24-1 and TRBJ2-3, with D possibly TRBD1 on 7 matching bases. V gave up 4 bases and J gave up 5 bases, with 21 bases separating them. The CDR3 contains 17 residues. Per germline, CDR1 KGHDR and CDR2 SFDVKD. The CDR3 nucleotides read TGTGCCACCAGTGACCCTACCCGGACAGGAGGGATAGATACGCAGTATTTT. It yields the protein CATSDPTRTGGIDTQYF.

This clone was seen only a few times. The V gene is TRBV2, the J gene TRBJ1-6; 7 bases match TRBD1. Looked up from germline, CDR1 is SNHLY and CDR2 is FYNNEI. V gave up 10 bases and J gave up 0 bases; unmatched junction bases: 15. This CDR3 region has 18 residues. The CDR3 DNA reads TGTGCCATCCCCCGAGGCGGGACAGACCTCTCCTATAATTCACCCCTCCACTTT. Translating it yields CAIPRGGTDLSYNSPLHF.

The chain has TRBV11-1 and TRBJ2-3; D not certain. Per the germline V gene, CDR1 is SGHAT and CDR2 is FQDESV (reference sequence). Trimming cost V 6 bases and J 1 base, with 17 bases left between them. The CDR3 sequence is 16 residues long. Written as DNA, the CDR3 is TGTGCCAGCAGATATAGTAGCAGAGTTGGCACAGATACGCAGTATTTT. Its translation is CASRYSSRVGTDTQYF.

The chain is built from TRBV4-1 and TRBJ2-2; 10 bases match TRBD2. CDR1 and CDR2 (germline): MGHRA, YSYEKL. Germline trimming cut 4 bases from V and 2 bases from J; bases unmatched to any gene: 7. The CDR3 totals 17 residues. The CDR3 nucleotides are TGCGCCAGCAGCCTCCCTAGCGGGGGCCGCAACACCGGGGAGCTGTTTTTT. Amino acid sequence: CASSLPSGGRNTGELFF.

The rearrangement links TRBV19 to TRBJ2-7, with 9 bases matching TRBD1. From germline, CDR1 is LNHDA and CDR2 SQIVND (reference sequence). The CDR3 loop spans 16 amino acids. Trimming took 6 bases from V and 3 from J; bases not matched to a gene: 12. As DNA, the CDR3 is TGTGCCAGTAGCCCCCTGTCAGGGACAGGGTACTACGAGCAGTACTTC. Translated, it gives CASSPLSGTGYYEQYF.

The sample holds a few counts of this clone. The chain combines TRBV7-2 with TRBJ2-3; the match to TRBD2 covers 7 bases. V was pared by 5 bases and J by 0 bases, with 2 bases of the junction left unmatched. The CDR3 is 14 amino acids. In germline, CDR1 is SGHTA, CDR2 FQGNSA. The DNA of the CDR3 is TGTGCCAGCAGCCGGGACTACAGCACAGATACGCAGTATTTT. Translated, it gives CASSRDYSTDTQYF.

The sample holds a few counts of this clone. This chain connects TRBV19 to TRBJ1-2; 7 bases map to TRBD1. Trimming at V came to 7 bases and at J to 1 base, leaving 6 bases not matched to a gene. The CDR3 contains 14 residues. Germline V CDR1 and CDR2: LNHDA, SQIVND (reference sequence). The DNA for the CDR3 is TGTGCCAGTACGGTACAGGGGAGTAACTATGGCTACACCTTC. It encodes CASTVQGSNYGYTF.

By share of the sample, this clone is medium-sized. J is TRBJ1-6 and V is TRBV2, with a possible D match to TRBD1 (6 bases). The CDR3 totals 13 residues. Trimming took 7 bases from V and 9 from J, leaving 13 bases between them. CDR1 is SNHLY and CDR2 is FYNNEI in the germline V gene. This chain's CDR3 is CASINREGSPLHF. In DNA, the CDR3 is TGTGCCAGCATAAACAGGGAAGGTTCACCCCTCCACTTT. The complete variable domain, with remaining parts taken from reference TRBV2 and TRBJ1-6, reads EPEVTQTPSHQVTQMGQEVILRCVPISNHLYFYWYRQILGQKVEFLVSFYNNEISEKSEIFDDQFSVERPDGSNFTLKIRSTKLEDSAMYFCASINREGSPLHFGNGTRLTVT.

The chain has TRBV5-5 and TRBJ2-3; TRBD1 matches 7 bases. V lost 4 bases and J lost 3; bases outside the gene matches: 5. This CDR3 spans 14 amino acids. Per germline, CDR1 SGHKS and CDR2 YYEKEE (reference sequence). The CDR3 DNA sequence: TGTGCCAGCAGCCAACGGACAGGAACAGATACGCAGTATTTT. Its protein is CASSQRTGTDTQYF.

This clone was seen only once. CDR3 loop: CASTVAGLVNTGELFF. The CDR3 bases are TGTGCCAGCACCGTAGCGGGGCTAGTTAACACCGGGGAGCTGTTTTTT. The V gene is TRBV5-4, the J gene TRBJ2-2; 8 bases are a match to TRBD2. The CDR3 loop spans 16 amino acids. The J segment lost 2 bases and the V segment lost 6 bases, leaving 9 bases of the junction unmatched. Germline CDR1 is SGHNT and CDR2 is YYREEE (reference sequence).